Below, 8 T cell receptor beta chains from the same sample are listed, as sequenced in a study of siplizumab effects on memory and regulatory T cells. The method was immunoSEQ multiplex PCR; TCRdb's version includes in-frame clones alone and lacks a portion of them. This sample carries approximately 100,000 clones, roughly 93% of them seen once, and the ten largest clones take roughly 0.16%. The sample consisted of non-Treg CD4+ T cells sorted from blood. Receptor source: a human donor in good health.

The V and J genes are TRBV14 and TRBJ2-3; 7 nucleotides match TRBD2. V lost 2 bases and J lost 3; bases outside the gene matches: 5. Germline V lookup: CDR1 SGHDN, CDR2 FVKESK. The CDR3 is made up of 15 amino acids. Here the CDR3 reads CASSQRRGGTDTQYF. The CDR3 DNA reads TGTGCCAGCAGCCAACGGCGGGGAGGGACAGATACGCAGTATTTT.

CDR3 sequence (DNA): TGTGCCAGCAGCCCCTCCACGGGGCAGTCTCGAGGCGAGCAGTACTTC. It yields the protein CASSPSTGQSRGEQYF. This chain uses TRBV9 with TRBJ2-7; D possibly uses TRBD1 or TRBD2 (5 bases each). The CDR3 length is 16 residues. V was trimmed by 4 bases and J by 6 bases, leaving 23 bases between them. Germline V lookup: CDR1 SGDLS, CDR2 YYNGEE.

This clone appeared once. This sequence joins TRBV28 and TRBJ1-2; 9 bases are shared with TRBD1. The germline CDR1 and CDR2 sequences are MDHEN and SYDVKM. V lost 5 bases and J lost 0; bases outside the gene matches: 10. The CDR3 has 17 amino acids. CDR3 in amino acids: CASSPLQGALPNYGYTF. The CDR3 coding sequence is TGTGCCAGCAGTCCATTACAGGGGGCCCTACCTAACTATGGCTACACCTTC.

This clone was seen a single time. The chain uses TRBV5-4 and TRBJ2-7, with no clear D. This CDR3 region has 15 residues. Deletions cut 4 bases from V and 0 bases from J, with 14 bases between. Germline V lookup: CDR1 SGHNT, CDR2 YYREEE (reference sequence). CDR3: CASSVLDVASYEQYF. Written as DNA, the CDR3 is TGTGCCAGCAGCGTATTGGACGTAGCCTCCTACGAGCAGTACTTC.

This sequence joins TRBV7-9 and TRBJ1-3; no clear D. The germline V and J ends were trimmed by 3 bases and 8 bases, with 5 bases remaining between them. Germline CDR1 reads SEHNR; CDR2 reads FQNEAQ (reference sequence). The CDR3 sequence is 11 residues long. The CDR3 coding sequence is TGTGCCAGCAGCTTTGAGGACACCATATATTTT. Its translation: CASSFEDTIYF.

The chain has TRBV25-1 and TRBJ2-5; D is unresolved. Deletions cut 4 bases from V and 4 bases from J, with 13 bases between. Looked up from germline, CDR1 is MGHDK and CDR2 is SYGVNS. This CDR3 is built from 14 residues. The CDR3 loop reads CASSVGGLGETQYF. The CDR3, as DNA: TGTGCCAGCAGTGTCGGCGGCCTGGGAGAGACCCAGTACTTC.

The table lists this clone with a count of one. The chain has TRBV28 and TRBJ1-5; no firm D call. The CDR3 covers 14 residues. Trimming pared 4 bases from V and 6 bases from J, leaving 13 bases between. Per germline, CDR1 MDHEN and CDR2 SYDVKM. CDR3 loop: CASSSHLRTQPQHF. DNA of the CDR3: TGTGCCAGCAGTTCCCACCTACGCACTCAGCCCCAGCATTTT.

The CDR3 nucleotides read TGTGCCAGCAGTGAATCGGCAGTGAACACTGAAGCTTTCTTT. Encoded protein: CASSESAVNTEAFF. The rearrangement joins TRBV2 to TRBJ1-1; no reliable D call. The V gene's germline CDR1 is SNHLY and CDR2 FYNNEI. There are 14 residues in the CDR3. V lost 2 bases and J 0 bases, leaving 7 bases between the germline ends.